This TCR beta chain was captured by sequencing in a study of spatial heterogeneity in lung cancer. Study in general: Detected beta-chain sequences consistently exceeded alpha-chain sequences.

This CDR3 is built from 14 residues. V was pared by 3 bases and J by 0 bases, with 6 bases between. CDR1 SGHTA and CDR2 FQGNSA come from the germline V gene. TCRdb redid the calling of the 5' RACE reads with MiXCR, one entry per CDR3 protein. This table has approximately 40,000 distinct CDR3 sequences, around 15% appearing once. The time point: sample taken at primary tumor resection. The gene calls are TRBV7-2 and TRBJ1-5; D is undetermined. The TCR sequence derives from a male donor with early-stage non-small cell lung cancer. Source: PBMCs, taken at surgery. CDR3 residues: CASSFVGSNQPQHF. CDR3 bases: TGTGCCAGCAGCTTCGTAGGTAGCAATCAGCCCCAGCATTTT.